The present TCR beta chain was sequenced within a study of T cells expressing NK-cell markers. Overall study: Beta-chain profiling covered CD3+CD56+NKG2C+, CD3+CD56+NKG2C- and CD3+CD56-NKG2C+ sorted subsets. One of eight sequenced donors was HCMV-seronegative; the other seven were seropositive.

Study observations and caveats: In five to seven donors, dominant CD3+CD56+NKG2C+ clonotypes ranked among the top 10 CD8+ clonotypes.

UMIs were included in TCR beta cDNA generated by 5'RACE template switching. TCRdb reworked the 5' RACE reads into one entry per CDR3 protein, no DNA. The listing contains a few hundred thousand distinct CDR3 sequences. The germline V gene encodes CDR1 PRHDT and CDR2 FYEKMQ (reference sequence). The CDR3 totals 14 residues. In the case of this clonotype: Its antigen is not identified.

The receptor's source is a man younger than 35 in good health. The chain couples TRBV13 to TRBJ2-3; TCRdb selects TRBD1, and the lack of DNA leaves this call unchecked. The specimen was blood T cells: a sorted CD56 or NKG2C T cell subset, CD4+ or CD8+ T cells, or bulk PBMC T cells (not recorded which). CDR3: CASSFGQGSDTQYF.